This TCR beta chain was sequenced for a study of CD8+ T cells in alopecia areata. The CDR3 contains 14 residues. The germline gives CDR1 ENHRY, CDR2 SYGVKD. Trimming removed 6 bases from V and 4 bases from J; junction bases left unmatched: 7. Extraction of RNA preceded its reverse transcription into cDNA, which served as the sequencing template. The protocol was immunoSEQ multiplex PCR, while the TCRdb copy is restricted to in-frame clones and leaves out a portion. The profile shows about 150,000 clones, around 71% of them singletons. The sample's treatment: oral pan-JAK inhibitor, 5-10 mg twice daily. It was from alopecia areata patients that lesional scalp punch biopsies and peripheral blood were collected.

The sequence came from a human donor with alopecia areata. Sequenced material: CD4+ T cells sorted from blood, taken at week 4, from a patient treated with tofacitinib. The rearrangement joins TRBV10-3 to TRBJ1-2; 8 bases are a match to TRBD1. The CDR3 DNA follows: TGTGCCATCAGCCCAGGGGGCGACCTCTATGGCTACACCTTC. This sequence encodes CAISPGGDLYGYTF.